The rows below give T cell receptor beta chains drawn from one sample of a study of T and B cells in COVID-19 patients. Via MiXCR, TCRdb re-called the multiplex PCR reads, giving one row per CDR3 protein. This table has over 10,000 distinct CDR3 sequences, roughly 27% appearing once. Sequencing was done on a sample of blood. The receptors derive from a human donor who had recovered from COVID-19. Each CDR3 is given with its conserved first and last residue. Each record gives: J gene, CDR3 length, V gene, CDR3 protein.

TRBJ1-2 | 12 | TRBV10-3 | CAISESKSGYTF
TRBJ2-7 | 16 | TRBV6-6 | CASGTPSGISSYEQYF
TRBJ2-5 | 14 | TRBV10-1 | CASSESTRKETQYF
TRBJ2-1 | 13 | TRBV29-1 | CSVFGESYNEQFF
TRBJ2-1 | 15 | TRBV10-3 | CAISNRDQIYNEQFF
TRBJ2-1 | 16 | TRBV7-2 | CASSPPTSGRYNEQFF
TRBJ1-1 | 12 | TRBV27 | CASSRVGGEAFF
TRBJ2-1 | 13 | TRBV6-2/TRBV6-3 | CASTLAGTGKLVF
TRBJ2-7 | 15 | TRBV30 | CAWSRLAGGPYEQYF
TRBJ2-1 | 15 | TRBV5-1 | CASSFRPGQDVEQFF
TRBJ2-5 | 16 | TRBV12-3/TRBV12-4 | CASSSPRSGWQETQYF
TRBJ1-1 | 12 | TRBV27 | CASSRSPAEAFF
TRBJ2-1 | 13 | TRBV6-5 | CASSSPSVNEQFF
TRBJ2-5 | 16 | TRBV19 | CASSIGTSGGQETQYF
TRBJ2-7 | 13 | TRBV10-3 | CAISVAKEYEQYF
TRBJ2-1 | 13 | TRBV29-1 | CSVSGLAGNEQFF
TRBJ2-7 | 14 | TRBV10-1 | CASRAIDQGNEQYF
TRBJ2-1 | 16 | TRBV5-1 | CASSRSTGREYNEQFF
TRBJ2-7 | 15 | TRBV15 | CATSGRTGTTYEQYF
TRBJ2-1 | 13 | TRBV20-1 | CSADGSAMNEQFF
TRBJ1-3 | 15 | TRBV18 | CASSRDADSGNTIYF
TRBJ2-3 | 12 | TRBV7-2 | CASSLVGDTQYF
TRBJ2-1 | 15 | TRBV6-4 | CASSDIGGGFGEQFF
TRBJ2-3 | 15 | TRBV15 | CATSAQSSWPDTQYF
TRBJ2-7 | 14 | TRBV30 | CAWSVRGRRLEQYF
TRBJ2-5 | 14 | TRBV18 | CASSPPEGRETQYF
TRBJ1-1 | 15 | TRBV7-9 | CAFRRDRVMNTEAFF
TRBJ2-6 | 15 | TRBV6-5 | CASSLRVSGANVLTF
TRBJ1-5 | 13 | TRBV12-3/TRBV12-4 | CASSQDRDQPQHF
TRBJ2-7 | 15 | TRBV6-2/TRBV6-3 | CASSQFGTGYHEQYF
TRBJ1-2 | 12 | TRBV2 | CASSEGGYGYTF
TRBJ2-3 | 16 | TRBV5-4 | CASSRLAGGFTDTQYF
TRBJ2-1 | 14 | TRBV6-4 | CASSDSGGANEQFF
TRBJ2-1 | 14 | TRBV6-5 | CASKPGLGRNEQFF
TRBJ2-1 | 15 | TRBV5-1 | CASSLEGSGGNEQFF
TRBJ1-1 | 15 | TRBV18 | CASSPSLRDNTEAFF
TRBJ2-7 | 15 | TRBV6-5 | CSSSYATGRPYEQYF
TRBJ1-4 | 16 | TRBV28 | CASSFGKEGTNEKLFF
TRBJ2-7 | 14 | TRBV6-5 | CASSFPGRDYEQYF
TRBJ1-2 | 15 | TRBV12-3/TRBV12-4 | CASSLWGRGGSGYTF
TRBJ1-2 | 15 | TRBV18 | CASSQRGDSGYGYTF
TRBJ1-1 | 13 | TRBV10-1 | CASSARRATEAFF
TRBJ2-5 | 14 | TRBV7-6 | CASSFQAFQETQYF
TRBJ2-7 | 15 | TRBV5-5 | CASSLVATSGIEQYF
TRBJ1-2 | 15 | TRBV19 | CASQITKTAKYGYTF
TRBJ2-5 | 11 | TRBV6-6 | CASSYGETQYF
TRBJ2-7 | 15 | TRBV20-1 | CSAARDGENPYEQYF
TRBJ1-3 | 15 | TRBV20-1 | CSARTVSRARNTIYF
TRBJ2-1 | 18 | TRBV7-6 | CASSGRTSGRAIYNEQFF
TRBJ2-7 | 16 | TRBV20-1 | CSARPGTGEWIYEQYF
TRBJ1-2 | 12 | TRBV13 | CASSSTVYGYTF
TRBJ2-5 | 16 | TRBV28 | CASSKPGTRRQETQYF
TRBJ2-1 | 17 | TRBV5-6 | CASSFFGPGLAGRGQFF
TRBJ1-6 | 14 | TRBV28 | CASIKGFNNSPLHF
TRBJ2-7 | 12 | TRBV12-3/TRBV12-4 | CASSSEYYEQYF